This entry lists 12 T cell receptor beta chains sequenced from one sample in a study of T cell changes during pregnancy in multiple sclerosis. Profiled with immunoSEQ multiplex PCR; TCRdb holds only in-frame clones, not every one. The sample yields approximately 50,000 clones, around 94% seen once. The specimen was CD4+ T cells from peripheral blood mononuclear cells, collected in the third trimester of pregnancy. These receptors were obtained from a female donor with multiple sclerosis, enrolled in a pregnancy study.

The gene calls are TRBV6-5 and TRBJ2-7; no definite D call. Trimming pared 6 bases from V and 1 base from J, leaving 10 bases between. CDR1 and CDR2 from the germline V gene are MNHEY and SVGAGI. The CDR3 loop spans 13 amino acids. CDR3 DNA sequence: TGTGCCAGCAGCATGCGATGGTCCTACGAGCAGTACTTC. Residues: CASSMRWSYEQYF.

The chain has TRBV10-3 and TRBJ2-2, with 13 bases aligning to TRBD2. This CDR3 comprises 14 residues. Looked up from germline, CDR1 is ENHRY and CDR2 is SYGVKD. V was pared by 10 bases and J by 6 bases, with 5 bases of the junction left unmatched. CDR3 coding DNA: TGTGCCACCGGGACTAGCGGGGAAGCCGGGGAGCTGTTTTTT. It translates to CATGTSGEAGELFF.

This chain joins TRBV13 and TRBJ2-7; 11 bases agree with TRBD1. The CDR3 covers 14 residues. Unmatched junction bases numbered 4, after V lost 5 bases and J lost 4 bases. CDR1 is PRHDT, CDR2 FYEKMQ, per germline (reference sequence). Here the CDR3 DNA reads TGTGCCAGCAGCCCAGGGACAGGGGGTTACGAGCAGTACTTC. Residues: CASSPGTGGYEQYF.

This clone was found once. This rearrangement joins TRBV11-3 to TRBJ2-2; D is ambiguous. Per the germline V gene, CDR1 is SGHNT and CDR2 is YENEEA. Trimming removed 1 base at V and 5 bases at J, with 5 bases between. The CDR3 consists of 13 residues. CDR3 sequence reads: CASSLVETGELFF. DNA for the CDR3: TGTGCCAGCAGCTTAGTAGAAACCGGGGAGCTGTTTTTT.

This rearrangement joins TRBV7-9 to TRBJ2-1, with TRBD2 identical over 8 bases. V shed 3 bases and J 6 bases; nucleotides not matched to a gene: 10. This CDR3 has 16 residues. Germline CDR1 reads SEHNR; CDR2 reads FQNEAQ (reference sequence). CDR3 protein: CASSFGGGGSGNEQFF. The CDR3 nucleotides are TGTGCCAGCAGCTTTGGGGGCGGGGGGAGTGGCAATGAGCAGTTCTTC.

The CDR3 nucleotides are TGTGCCAGCAGCATCCCGAACAGGAACACTGAAGCTTTCTTT. It yields the protein CASSIPNRNTEAFF. This rearrangement joins TRBV7-9 to TRBJ1-1; D remains ambiguous. Germline loops: CDR1 SEHNR, CDR2 FQNEAQ (reference sequence). The V gene lost 5 bases and the J gene lost 1 base, with 11 bases spanning the gap. This CDR3 has 14 residues.

The CDR3 nucleotides read TGTGCCAGCAGCTTTCGGACACCTGAAGCTTTCTTT. Encoded protein: CASSFRTPEAFF. This chain joins TRBV11-2 and TRBJ1-1, with D possibly being TRBD1 (5 bases). CDR3 length equals 12 residues. CDR1 is SGHAT and CDR2 is FQNNGV in the germline V gene. V was shortened by 3 bases and J by 6 bases, with 8 bases between the two germline ends.

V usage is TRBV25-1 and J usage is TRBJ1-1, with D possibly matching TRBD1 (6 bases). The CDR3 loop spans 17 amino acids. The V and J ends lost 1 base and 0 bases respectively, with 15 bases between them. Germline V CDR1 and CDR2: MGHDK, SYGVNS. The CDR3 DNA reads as TGTGCCAGCAGTGAATTTAGGGGGGGAGGGGTGAACACTGAAGCTTTCTTT. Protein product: CASSEFRGGGVNTEAFF.

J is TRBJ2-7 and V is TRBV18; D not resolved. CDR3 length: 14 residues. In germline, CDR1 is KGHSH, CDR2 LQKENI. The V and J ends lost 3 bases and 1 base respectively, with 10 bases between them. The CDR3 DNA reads TGTGCCAGCTCACCGGCCCCCGGGTCCTACGAGCAGTACTTC. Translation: CASSPAPGSYEQYF.

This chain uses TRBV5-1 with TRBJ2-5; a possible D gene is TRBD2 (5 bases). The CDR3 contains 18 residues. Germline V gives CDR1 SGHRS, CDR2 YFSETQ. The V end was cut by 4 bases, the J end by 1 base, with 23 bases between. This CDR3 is CASSQVKIGLGRQETQYF. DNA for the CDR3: TGCGCCAGCAGCCAAGTGAAAATCGGACTTGGTCGCCAAGAGACCCAGTACTTC.

CDR3: CASSLAGDEQYF. In nucleotides, the CDR3 is TGTGCCAGCTCTCTAGCGGGGGACGAGCAGTACTTC. The rearrangement joins TRBV18 to TRBJ2-7; 10 bases are shared with TRBD2. V dropped 6 bases and J dropped 5; count of bases not matched to a gene: 1. Germline V gives CDR1 KGHSH, CDR2 LQKENI. This CDR3 contains 12 residues.

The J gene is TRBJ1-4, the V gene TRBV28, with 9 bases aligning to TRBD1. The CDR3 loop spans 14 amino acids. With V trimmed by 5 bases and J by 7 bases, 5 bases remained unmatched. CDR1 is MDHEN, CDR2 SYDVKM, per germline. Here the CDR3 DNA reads TGTGCCAGCAGTACGACAGGGGGTAGTGAAAAACTGTTTTTT. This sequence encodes CASSTTGGSEKLFF.